The clone carrying this TCR beta chain was detected a few times. This record belongs to a study of beta chain features in type 1 diabetes. The isolated RNA, all of it, was reverse transcribed, so expressed TCRB transcripts were what got sequenced. Profiling relied on immunoSEQ multiplex PCR, and the TCRdb table lists in-frame clones only, not all of them. In the table there are a few hundred thousand clones, about 15% of which are singletons. This receptor was obtained from a man aged 30-40 years in good health. The sequencing input was naive CD4+ T cells from blood.

The CDR3 spells CASSPGTGARYNEQFF. In DNA, the CDR3 is TGTGCCAGCAGTCCTGGGACAGGGGCCAGATACAATGAGCAGTTCTTC. The chain recombines TRBV27 with TRBJ2-1; 10 bases match TRBD1. The length of the CDR3 is 16 residues. The V segment lost 5 bases and the J segment 4 bases; nucleotides outside the gene matches: 8. Germline V CDR1 and CDR2: MNHEY, SMNVEV (reference sequence).